This T cell receptor (beta chain) emerged from a study of blood T cell repertoires in COVID-19. Sequenced by immunoSEQ multiplex PCR; TCRdb stores in-frame clones only, minus some. The repertoire holds over 300,000 clones, with roughly 90% as singletons. The receptor's source is a man aged 35 to 55 with acute or convalescent COVID-19. The sequenced sample was peripheral blood.

DNA for the CDR3: TGTGCCAGCAGCCAAGCTTCAGGATTTAACACTGAAGCTTTCTTT. Translating it yields CASSQASGFNTEAFF. V usage is TRBV4-2 and J usage is TRBJ1-1, with unresolved D. Deletions cut 1 base from V and 2 bases from J, with 11 bases between. The CDR3 runs to 15 residues. Germline lookup yields CDR1 LGHNA and CDR2 YNFKEQ.